One sample yielded the 18 T cell receptor beta chains listed below, sequenced in a study of CD8+ T cells in alopecia areata. As the sequencing template, cDNA was produced by extracting RNA and reverse transcribing it. Profiled with immunoSEQ multiplex PCR; TCRdb holds only in-frame clones, not every one. Among some 120,000 clones listed, around 50% were seen once. Input material: NKG2D-low CD8+ T cells sorted from blood. These receptors came from a human donor with alopecia areata.

This clone was observed a handful of times. The V gene is TRBV7-9, the J gene TRBJ1-1; D may be TRBD1 (6 bases). This CDR3 comprises 13 residues. The germline V gene has CDR1 SEHNR and CDR2 FQNEAQ (reference sequence). Trimming took 8 bases from V and 5 from J, leaving 15 bases between them. CDR3 in DNA: TGTGCCAGCCGACCGGACAGTTCGACTGAAGCTTTCTTT. Protein sequence: CASRPDSSTEAFF.

This clone was counted only a few times. The chain has TRBV29-1 and TRBJ2-2; D gene uncertain. The CDR3 has 13 amino acids. Trimming left V 0 bases short and J 0 bases short, with 2 bases between. Germline lookup yields CDR1 SQVTM and CDR2 ANQGSEA. Here the CDR3 reads CSVEETNTGELFF. CDR3 in DNA: TGCAGCGTTGAAGAGACGAACACCGGGGAGCTGTTTTTT.

The rearrangement joins TRBV14 to TRBJ2-5; the D call may be TRBD1 or TRBD2 (5 bases each). The germline CDR1 and CDR2 sequences are SGHDN and FVKESK. V gave up 2 bases and J gave up 3 bases, with 13 bases separating them. This CDR3 spans 15 amino acids. CDR3 in amino acids: CASSQYAGRKETQYF. For the CDR3, the DNA is TGTGCCAGCAGCCAATACGCAGGGAGAAAAGAGACCCAGTACTTC. Variable domain in full (rest from reference TRBV14 and TRBJ2-5): EAGVTQFPSHSVIEKGQTVTLRCDPISGHDNLYWYRRVMGKEIKFLLHFVKESKQDESGMPNNRFLAERTGGTYSTLKVQPAELEDSGVYFCASSQYAGRKETQYFGPGTRLLVL.

J is TRBJ2-5 and V is TRBV30; 7 bases agree with TRBD1. Trimming cost V 2 bases and J 3 bases; bases outside gene matches: 3. The CDR3 length is 13 residues. Germline loops: CDR1 GTSNPN, CDR2 SVGIG (reference sequence). The CDR3 protein is CAWSTGTEETQYF. DNA of the CDR3: TGTGCCTGGAGTACCGGGACAGAAGAGACCCAGTACTTC.

In its sample, this clone was seen a few times. The rearrangement links TRBV28 to TRBJ2-3; D gene unclear. Germline V gene data show CDR1 as MDHEN and CDR2 as SYDVKM. The CDR3 spans 14 residues. The V end was cut by 2 bases, the J end by 4 bases, with 10 bases between. The CDR3 bases are TGTGCCAGCAGTTTAATATCGAGCCCAGATACGCAGTATTTT. Amino acids: CASSLISSPDTQYF.

Here the CDR3 reads CAWSTGQTNTEAFF. The CDR3 nucleotides are TGTGCCTGGAGTACAGGTCAGACAAACACTGAAGCTTTCTTT. The rearrangement joins TRBV30 to TRBJ1-1, with a tentative D call TRBD1 (5 bases). The CDR3 is 14 residues long. Trimming took 2 bases from V and 2 from J, leaving 12 bases between them. Germline assignment: CDR1 GTSNPN and CDR2 SVGIG (reference sequence).

The V call is TRBV7-9, the J call TRBJ1-2; D possibly corresponds to TRBD1 (6 bases). Looked up from germline, CDR1 is SEHNR and CDR2 is FQNEAQ (reference sequence). The ends were cut back, 1 base at V and 6 bases at J, with 12 bases in the middle. CDR3 length: 14 amino acids. CDR3 in DNA: TGTGCCAGCAGCTTAGTATACAGGGAGGATGGCTACACCTTC. It is translated as CASSLVYREDGYTF.

In its sample, this clone was seen a few times. V gene TRBV28 combines with J gene TRBJ2-7; the D gene is possibly TRBD1 (5 bases). This CDR3 is built from 13 residues. V was clipped by 4 bases and J by 5 bases, with 12 bases between them. CDR1 is MDHEN and CDR2 is SYDVKM in the germline V gene. The CDR3 DNA follows: TGTGCCAGCAGTTCTCCAGGGATGGACGAGCAGTACTTC. It codes for CASSSPGMDEQYF.

This clone came up a few times. This chain connects TRBV29-1 to TRBJ2-7; D is perhaps TRBD1 or TRBD2 (6 bases each). The CDR3 spans 13 residues. Trimming removed 4 bases at V and 0 bases at J, with 10 bases between. Germline V gives CDR1 SQVTM, CDR2 ANQGSEA. CDR3 bases: TGCAGCGTTGGGGGGGCCGACTCCTACGAGCAGTACTTC. It specifies CSVGGADSYEQYF.

The chain uses TRBV30 and TRBJ2-6; possibly TRBD1 for D (6 bases). The germline gives CDR1 GTSNPN, CDR2 SVGIG (reference sequence). The V gene lost 4 bases and the J gene lost 8 bases, with 24 bases spanning the gap. The CDR3 spans 17 residues. CDR3 amino acids: CAWNRRTGMGRTNVLTF. The CDR3 nucleotides are TGTGCCTGGAACCGGAGAACAGGGATGGGTAGGACCAACGTCCTGACTTTC.

V and J are TRBV5-1 and TRBJ2-7; D uncertain. Germline CDR1 is SGHRS and CDR2 is YFSETQ. V was clipped by 5 bases and J by 3 bases, with 6 bases between them. The CDR3 runs to 11 residues. The CDR3 nucleotides are TGCGCCAGCAGATCGGGCTACGAGCAGTACTTC. Translation: CASRSGYEQYF.

This clone was recorded a few times. The V call is TRBV7-6, the J call TRBJ2-5; D could derive from TRBD1 or TRBD2 (5 bases each). Trimming cost V 0 bases and J 4 bases, with 12 bases left between them. This CDR3 region has 15 residues. The germline V gene has CDR1 SGHVS and CDR2 FNYEAQ. CDR3 loop: CASSLARGGGETQYF. The DNA for the CDR3 is TGTGCCAGCAGCTTAGCGAGGGGCGGAGGAGAGACCCAGTACTTC.

This chain connects TRBV11-3 to TRBJ2-5, with 7 bases fitting TRBD2. This CDR3 is built from 12 residues. The V gene end was trimmed by 3 bases and the J gene end by 5 bases; junction bases not matched to a gene: 0. Germline V CDR1 and CDR2: SGHNT, YENEEA. The CDR3 nucleotides are TGTGCCAGCAGCTTCGGGGGGGAGACCCAGTACTTC. It yields the protein CASSFGGETQYF.

The sample holds a few counts of this clone. The chain uses TRBV30 and TRBJ2-3; D is undetermined. The CDR3 contains 11 residues. CDR1 is GTSNPN, CDR2 SVGIG, per germline (reference sequence). CDR3 amino acids: CALRGTDTQYF. The CDR3 DNA reads as TGTGCGTTAAGGGGCACAGATACGCAGTATTTT.

The rearrangement links TRBV20-1 to TRBJ2-4; possible D gene TRBD1, 6 bases. Per the germline V gene, CDR1 is DFQATT and CDR2 is SNEGSKA (reference sequence). This CDR3 is 11 amino acids long. The V gene lost 6 bases and the J gene lost 14 bases, with 17 bases spanning the gap. CDR3: CSARAGVSKYF. In DNA form, the CDR3 reads TGCAGTGCCAGGGCAGGGGTCAGTAAGTACTTC.

The J gene is TRBJ2-7, the V gene TRBV27; TRBD2 agrees at 9 bases. Losses at the gene ends were 5 bases for V and 4 bases for J; bases not matched to a gene: 9. The CDR3 consists of 15 residues. Germline V CDR1 and CDR2: MNHEY, SMNVEV (reference sequence). The CDR3 is CASSLGGGAAYEQYF. Here the CDR3 DNA reads TGTGCCAGCAGTCTAGGCGGGGGGGCCGCGTACGAGCAGTACTTC.

The DNA for the CDR3 is TGCAGCGTTGAACTAATTATTAGGGGATCTTCCTCCTACGAGCAGTACTTC. It codes for CSVELIIRGSSSYEQYF. The chain links TRBV29-1 to TRBJ2-7; tentative D call: TRBD1 (5 bases). The germline V gene encodes CDR1 SQVTM and CDR2 ANQGSEA. Trimming cost V 2 bases and J 0 bases, with 20 bases left between them. This CDR3 has 17 amino acids.

The gene calls are TRBV27 and TRBJ1-2; tentative D call: TRBD1 (6 bases). The CDR3 totals 13 residues. Trimming removed 4 bases at V and 7 bases at J, with 13 bases between. Germline CDR1 is MNHEY and CDR2 is SMNVEV (reference sequence). CDR3 in DNA: TGTGCCAGCAGTTCTACAGGGACCTCTGGCTACACCTTC. Its translation is CASSSTGTSGYTF.